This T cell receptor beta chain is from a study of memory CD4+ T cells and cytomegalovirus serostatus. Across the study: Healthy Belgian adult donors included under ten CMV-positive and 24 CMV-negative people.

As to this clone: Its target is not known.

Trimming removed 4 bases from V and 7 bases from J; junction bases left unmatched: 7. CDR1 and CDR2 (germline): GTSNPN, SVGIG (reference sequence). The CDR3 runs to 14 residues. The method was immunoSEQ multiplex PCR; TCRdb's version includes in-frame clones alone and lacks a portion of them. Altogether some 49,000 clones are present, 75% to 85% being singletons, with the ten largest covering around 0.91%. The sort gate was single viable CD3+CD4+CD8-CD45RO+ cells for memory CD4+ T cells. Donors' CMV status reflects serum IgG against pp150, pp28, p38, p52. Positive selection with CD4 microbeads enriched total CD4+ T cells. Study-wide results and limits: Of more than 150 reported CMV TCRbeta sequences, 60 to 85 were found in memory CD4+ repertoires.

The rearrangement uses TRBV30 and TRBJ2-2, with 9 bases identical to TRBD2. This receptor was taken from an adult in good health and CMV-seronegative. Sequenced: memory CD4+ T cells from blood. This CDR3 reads CAWMAGGLVGELFF. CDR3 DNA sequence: TGTGCCTGGATGGCGGGAGGGCTCGTCGGGGAGCTGTTTTTT.